Given below is one T cell receptor beta chain in context. Its target is not known. The data originate from a study of shared clonotypes between healthy human individuals. Study as a whole: Three plates were used per donor for CD4 naive, three for CD4 memory, two for CD8 naive and one for CD8 memory.

Several immunoSEQ plates held equal portions of the genomic DNA taken from each subset. The method was immunoSEQ multiplex PCR; TCRdb's version includes in-frame clones alone and lacks a portion of them. This table holds more than 2 million clones, about 95% found once. Study-wide findings and caveats: The authors expected sequencing depth to affect clonotype sharing among donors. Generally, naive subsets (rather than memory subsets) showed larger estimated richness.

With 0 bases clipped from V and 2 bases from J, the junction kept 4 bases outside the gene matches. The CDR3 runs 15 residues. CDR1 and CDR2 (germline): MNHEY, SVGAGI. Only CD45RO-negative cells positively selected for CCR7 counted as naive CD8 cells, so terminally differentiated effector memory CD45RA+ cells were excluded. The origin of this receptor is a man between 18 and 29 years old in good health. The V and J genes are TRBV6-5 and TRBJ2-7; 7 bases are a match to TRBD1. Input material: naive CD8+ T cells sorted from blood. The DNA of the CDR3 is TGTGCCAGCAGTTACTCCGGGACAGCCGCCTACGAGCAGTACTTC. Protein: CASSYSGTAAYEQYF.